This T cell receptor (beta chain) was profiled in a study of blood T cell repertoires in COVID-19. Whole-study context: The United States, Italy and Spain supplied acute and convalescent COVID-19 samples.

Assay used: immunoSEQ multiplex PCR; TCRdb lists only in-frame clones, some missing. The data show 95,000 to 120,000 clones, roughly 84% seen once. The CDR3 has 18 residues. Germline V gene data show CDR1 as MGHRA and CDR2 as YSYEKL. Trimming at V came to 1 base and at J to 3 bases, leaving 7 bases not matched to a gene. V usage is TRBV4-1 and J usage is TRBJ1-5; 12 bases are shared with TRBD1. The sequenced sample was peripheral blood. The sequence was collected from a man aged 35-49 years with acute or convalescent COVID-19. The CDR3 region has the DNA TGCGCCAGCAGCCAAGGAACCGGGACAGGGGGCTTCAATCAGCCCCAGCATTTT. Protein sequence: CASSQGTGTGGFNQPQHF.